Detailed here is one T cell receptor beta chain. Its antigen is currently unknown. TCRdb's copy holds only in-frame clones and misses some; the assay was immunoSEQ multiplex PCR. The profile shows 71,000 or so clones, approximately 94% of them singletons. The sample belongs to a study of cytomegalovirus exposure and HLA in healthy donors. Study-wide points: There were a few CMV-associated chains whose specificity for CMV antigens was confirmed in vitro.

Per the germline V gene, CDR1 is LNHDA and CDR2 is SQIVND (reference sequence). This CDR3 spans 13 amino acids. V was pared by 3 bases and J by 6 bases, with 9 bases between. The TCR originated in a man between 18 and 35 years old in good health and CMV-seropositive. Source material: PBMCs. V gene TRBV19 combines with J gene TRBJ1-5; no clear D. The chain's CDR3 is CASSISRRQPQHF. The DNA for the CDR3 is TGTGCCAGTAGTATCTCGCGTCGTCAGCCCCAGCATTTT.